The 14 T cell receptor beta chains below come from one sample, sequenced in a study of T cells after yellow fever vaccination (dated by TCRdb to between 2019 and 2020). In light of the paper, this sample's treatment or condition label describes: live attenuated yellow fever vaccine strain. Libraries were built with 5' RACE. This sample was sequenced with an Illumina NovaSeq 6000. The public sequencing data were trimmed at Q25 with fastp and processed into clonotypes with MiXCR by TCRdb, which kept only in-frame beta chains. Here each entry gathers all rows of one CDR3 protein and keeps the most common genes and DNA. This sample is represented by about 260,000 distinct CDR3 sequences; roughly 5% of them were singletons. The ten largest clones capture less than 3.5% of the sample. The sample was CD4+ T cells sorted from PBMCs, taken on the day of the yellow fever booster vaccination. The receptors stem from a man younger than 35 who received the YFV17D yellow fever vaccine.

This clonotype was picked up a small number of times. The V gene is TRBV4-2, the J gene TRBJ2-2; the D is unclear. The length of the CDR3 is 15 residues. Germline V lookup: CDR1 LGHNA, CDR2 YNFKEQ. Deletions cut 2 bases from V and 0 bases from J, with 7 bases between. As DNA, the CDR3 is TGTGCCAGCAGCCAAAGACCCCCGAACACCGGGGAGCTGTTTTTT. It encodes CASSQRPPNTGELFF.

This clonotype was counted only a few times. DNA of the CDR3: TGTGCCAGCAGTGAACCTGGCAGAATCACCGGGGAGCTGTTTTTT. Amino acids: CASSEPGRITGELFF. The V call is TRBV25-1, the J call TRBJ2-2; D remains unclear. The CDR3 length is 15 residues. V was clipped by 2 bases and J by 4 bases, with 11 bases between them. Germline V gives CDR1 MGHDK, CDR2 SYGVNS.

This clonotype occurred a few times. The chain recombines TRBV9 with TRBJ2-1; 8 bases align to TRBD1. Germline CDR1 and CDR2: SGDLS and YYNGEE. This CDR3 comprises 18 residues. The ends lost 4 bases at V and 5 bases at J; junction bases unmatched: 17. The CDR3 coding sequence is TGTGCCAGCAGCACCCGGACTACACAGGGGGGAAATAACAATGAGCAGTTCTTC. This sequence encodes CASSTRTTQGGNNNEQFF. The complete variable domain, with remaining parts taken from reference TRBV9 and TRBJ2-1, reads DSGVTQTPKHLITATGQRVTLRCSPRSGDLSVYWYQQSLDQGLQFLIQYYNGEERAKGNILERFSAQQFPDLHSELNLSSLELGDSALYFCASSTRTTQGGNNNEQFFGPGTRLTVL.

This clonotype was seen more than once but under ten times. The chain joins TRBV11-1 to TRBJ2-5, with 8 bases identical to TRBD1. J lost 7 bases, V lost 5 bases, and 6 bases had no gene match. There are 13 residues in the CDR3. From germline, CDR1 is SGHAT and CDR2 FQDESV (reference sequence). CDR3 coding DNA: TGTGCCAGCAGCGACAGGGGTGTAGGGACCCAGTACTTC. Protein sequence: CASSDRGVGTQYF.

The chain couples TRBV6-5 to TRBJ2-5, with a weak D call TRBD2 (5 bases). Trimming pared 3 bases from V and 4 bases from J, leaving 21 bases between. From germline, CDR1 is MNHEY and CDR2 SVGAGI. This CDR3 has 17 amino acids. The CDR3 reads CASSYVSGLRNGETQYF. The DNA of the CDR3 is TGTGCCAGCAGTTATGTGAGCGGACTTCGGAATGGAGAGACCCAGTACTTC.

The chain employs TRBV28 and TRBJ2-7; the match to TRBD2 covers 9 bases. CDR3 length equals 18 residues. Per germline, CDR1 MDHEN and CDR2 SYDVKM. V trimming: 5 bases; J trimming: 2 bases; junction bases outside the gene matches: 16. This CDR3 is CASSPPLGTSLPTYEQYV. The DNA for the CDR3 is TGTGCCAGCAGTCCACCCCTCGGGACTAGCTTACCCACCTACGAGCAGTACGTC.

This clonotype was recorded at least ten times. This chain connects TRBV2 to TRBJ2-3, with a possible D match to TRBD1 (6 bases). The CDR3 runs to 17 residues. The V end lost 8 bases, the J end lost 2 bases, and 23 bases lay between the germline ends. From germline, CDR1 is SNHLY and CDR2 FYNNEI. The CDR3 reads CASWAQRTGQLTDTQYF. Here the CDR3 DNA reads TGTGCCAGCTGGGCCCAGCGGACGGGACAACTCACAGATACGCAGTATTTT.

The chain has TRBV27 and TRBJ2-7, with 7 bases fitting TRBD1. The germline V gene encodes CDR1 MNHEY and CDR2 SMNVEV (reference sequence). The CDR3 spans 15 residues. V gave up 6 bases and J gave up 2 bases; unmatched junction bases: 10. CDR3 sequence (DNA): TGTGCCAGCAGGACAGGGTATGTTGGTCCCTACGAGCAGTACGTC. Residues: CASRTGYVGPYEQYV.

The rearrangement joins TRBV7-2 to TRBJ1-5, with 8 bases matching TRBD1. J lost 1 base, V lost 6 bases, and 11 bases had no gene match. Germline V gene sequence: CDR1 SGHTA, CDR2 FQGNSA. This CDR3 is built from 17 residues. The DNA for the CDR3 is TGTGCCAGCAGTTACGGACCGGACAGGGCAAGCAATCAGCCCCAGCATTTT. Residues: CASSYGPDRASNQPQHF.

This clonotype was recorded many times. This chain links TRBV7-9 with TRBJ1-5; TRBD1 is a possible D gene (5 bases). Between the trimmed V and J ends, which lost 5 bases and 1 base, there was a span of 9 bases. The germline CDR1 and CDR2 sequences are SEHNR and FQNEAQ (reference sequence). This CDR3 contains 14 residues. This CDR3 is CASSARDSNQPQHF. CDR3 in DNA: TGTGCCAGCAGCGCACGGGACAGCAATCAGCCCCAGCATTTT.

The chain carries TRBV6-1 and TRBJ2-5; 10 bases map to TRBD2. CDR1 is MNHNS and CDR2 is SASEGT in the germline V gene. J was trimmed by 4 bases and V by 4 bases; bases with no gene match: 9. This CDR3 region has 16 residues. The CDR3 reads CASSGQLAGLRETQYF. In DNA, the CDR3 is TGTGCCAGCAGTGGGCAACTAGCGGGGCTCCGAGAGACCCAGTACTTC.

This clonotype was seen at least ten times. The rearrangement uses TRBV5-1 and TRBJ2-2, with 8 nucleotides matching TRBD1. Germline lookup yields CDR1 SGHRS and CDR2 YFSETQ. V dropped 4 bases and J dropped 6; count of bases not matched to a gene: 8. There are 15 residues in the CDR3. CDR3 in DNA: TGCGCCAGCAGCCCGAGTTCAGGGGGCTCCGGGGAGCTGTTTTTT. The encoded protein is CASSPSSGGSGELFF.

This clonotype has more than one count but fewer than ten. CDR3 sequence: CASSLEPGATEAFF. The CDR3, as DNA: TGTGCCAGCAGCTTAGAACCTGGGGCCACTGAAGCTTTCTTT. The rearrangement links TRBV7-3 to TRBJ1-1; possible D gene TRBD1, 5 bases. CDR3 size: 14 residues. Trimming stripped 2 bases from V and 4 bases from J, with 11 bases between. Germline CDR1 reads SGHTA; CDR2 reads FQGTGA.

This clonotype was counted a few times. V and J are TRBV6-2 or TRBV6-3 and TRBJ2-3; no firm D call. The V gene's germline CDR1 is MNHEY and CDR2 SVGEGT. The CDR3 runs to 12 residues. V dropped 6 bases and J dropped 5 bases, with 9 bases sitting between them. In DNA form, the CDR3 reads TGTGCCAGCAGACAACTGGGAGATACGCAGTATTTT. This encodes CASRQLGDTQYF.